This entry is about one T cell receptor beta chain. This sample stems from a study of blood T cell repertoires in COVID-19. Across the study: PBMCs, B-cell-depleted T cells, or T cells were the source of the cDNA or gDNA that made up the material.

This CDR3 has 16 amino acids. From germline, CDR1 is MNHEY and CDR2 SMNVEV (reference sequence). V dropped 5 bases and J dropped 3 bases, with 19 bases sitting between them. The method was immunoSEQ multiplex PCR; TCRdb's version includes in-frame clones alone and lacks a portion of them. Among a few hundred thousand clones listed, approximately 86% were seen once. The sequenced material came from PBMCs or T cells enriched from blood (not recorded which). The V gene is TRBV27, the J gene TRBJ1-2, with D perhaps matching TRBD1 (5 bases). This clonotype originated in a woman in her forties with acute COVID-19. In DNA, the CDR3 is TGTGCCAGCAGTGCCCTACGAGGCCAGGGTTACTATGGCTACACCTTC. It codes for CASSALRGQGYYGYTF.